Included here is one T cell receptor (beta chain) sequence, with context. Germline V gives CDR1 SGHNT, CDR2 YYREEE (reference sequence). This CDR3 has 15 amino acids. J was trimmed by 3 bases and V by 5 bases; bases with no gene match: 10. The protocol was immunoSEQ multiplex PCR, while the TCRdb copy is restricted to in-frame clones and leaves out a portion. The sample includes more than 85,000 clones, 80% to 90% of them seen just once. This sample stems from a study of blood T cell repertoires in COVID-19. This TCR came from a woman aged 50 to 65 who had recovered from COVID-19. The sequenced material came from PBMCs or T cells enriched from blood (not recorded which). The chain is built from TRBV5-4 and TRBJ1-1; TRBD1 agrees at 7 bases. As DNA, the CDR3 is TGTGCCAGCAGGCCGGGACAGTCAAGGTACACTGAAGCTTTCTTT. Protein product: CASRPGQSRYTEAFF.